This T cell receptor beta chain was profiled in a study of blood T cell repertoires in COVID-19. Across the study: Researchers got acute and convalescent COVID-19 samples from the United States, Italy and Spain.

The repertoire was sequenced with immunoSEQ multiplex PCR; TCRdb's copy has only in-frame clones and lacks some. This repertoire shows 220,000 or so clones, under 90% found once; its top ten account for around 6.9%. This TCR derives from a man aged 55 to 70 who had recovered from COVID-19. The sequencing sample was made of peripheral blood.

The CDR3 spells CASSPRITGSSYEQYF. The CDR3 coding sequence is TGTGCCAGCAGCCCTAGGATTACAGGGAGCTCCTACGAGCAGTACTTC. This chain joins TRBV14 and TRBJ2-7, with a tentative D call TRBD1 (6 bases). V dropped 4 bases and J dropped 0 bases, with 16 bases sitting between them. The germline V gene encodes CDR1 SGHDN and CDR2 FVKESK. CDR3 length: 16 residues.